The TCR beta chain under discussion was sequenced for a study of CXCR3-negative and CXCR3-positive naive CD8 T cells. Sorts performed in triplicate captured hundreds of thousands of cells each from every CD8+ T cell subset. Within the CD8+ T cell compartment, naive cells were CD45RO-CCR7+CD27+CD95-. UMI-tagged TRB cDNA libraries were built via 5' RACE. For each CDR3 protein, TCRdb gives one entry from its re-call of the 5' RACE reads, without DNA. The repertoire table contains about 110,000 distinct CDR3 sequences. Of note for this clonotype: Its specificity is unknown.

Study results and caveats: Hydrophobicity was higher for TRB CDR3s found in CXCR3-positive naive cells than in CXCR3-negative naive cells.

The CDR3 has 13 residues. Per germline, CDR1 MNHEY and CDR2 SMNVEV (reference sequence). The specimen sequenced was naive CXCR3+ CD8+ T cells from blood. As for subset: CD45RO-CCR7+CD27+CD95- naive CD8+ T cells expressing CXCR3 (TNR3+). The V call is TRBV27, the J call TRBJ1-2; the D call from TCRdb, TRBD1, cannot be confirmed without DNA. The TCR sequence derives from a human donor in good health. Some clones in this sample may be carry-over from other donors' samples. CDR3 loop: CASRLTGNYGYIF.